What follows describes a single TCR beta chain. Trimming stripped 7 bases from V and 7 bases from J, with 8 bases between. The germline gives CDR1 DFQATT, CDR2 SNEGSKA (reference sequence). CDR3 length equals 9 residues. These data belong to a study of patients and donors after allogeneic stem cell transplantation. TCRdb independently ran MiXCR on the RT-PCR reads; one entry per CDR3 protein. The sample gives 920,000 or so distinct CDR3 sequences, roughly 18% of which show up once; roughly 6.4% is in the top ten. The chain carries TRBV20-1 and TRBJ2-7; D remains ambiguous. Sequencing was done on a sample of blood, either unsorted or a sorted T cell fraction (not recorded which). This TCR was recovered from a human donor who was either an allogeneic HSCT recipient or a stem cell or donor lymphocyte infusion donor (not recorded which). It is not recorded whose cells these are; they may come from a transplant donor. The CDR3 sequence is CSVGIEQYF. CDR3 coding DNA: TGCAGTGTAGGGATTGAGCAGTACTTC.